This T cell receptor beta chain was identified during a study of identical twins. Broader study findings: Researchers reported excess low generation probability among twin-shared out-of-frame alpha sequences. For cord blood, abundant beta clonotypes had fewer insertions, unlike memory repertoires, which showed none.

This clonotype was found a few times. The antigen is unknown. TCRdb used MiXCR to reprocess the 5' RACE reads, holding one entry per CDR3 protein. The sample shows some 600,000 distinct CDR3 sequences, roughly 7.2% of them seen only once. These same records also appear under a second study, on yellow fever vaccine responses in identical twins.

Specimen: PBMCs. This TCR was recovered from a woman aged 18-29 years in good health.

CDR3 sequence: CSATQGAPGGELFF. CDR3 nucleotide sequence: TGCAGTGCTACCCAGGGGGCCCCTGGCGGGGAGCTGTTTTTT. The chain joins TRBV20-1 to TRBJ2-2; 8 nucleotides line up with TRBD1. The CDR3 sequence is 14 residues long. Looked up from germline, CDR1 is DFQATT and CDR2 is SNEGSKA (reference sequence). Trimming took 4 bases from V and 7 from J; bases not matched to a gene: 8.